The text below deals with one T cell receptor (beta chain). These data belong to a study of blood T cell repertoires in COVID-19. As for the study in general: Material from acute and convalescent COVID-19 was sourced from the United States, Italy and Spain. In each case, the material was cDNA or gDNA derived from T cells, B-cell-depleted T cells, or PBMCs.

How the authors handled the data: By means of reference gene primer amplification, nucleated cell counts were estimated. TCRdb keeps only in-frame clones here, not all; method: immunoSEQ multiplex PCR. The V and J calls and clone size are taken from that table; D and trimming were inferred from the DNA. This table has 230,000 or so clones, roughly 84% appearing once. The TCR was taken from a middle-aged woman who had recovered from COVID-19. Sequenced: peripheral blood.

The CDR3 nucleotides read TGTGCCAGCAGTGACTCGAGGGGGACAGAGCAGTTCTTC. As protein: CASSDSRGTEQFF. This rearrangement joins TRBV6-4 to TRBJ2-1; tentatively, D is TRBD1 (6 bases). The CDR3 has 13 residues. V lost 0 bases, J lost 10 bases, and 10 bases lay in between. Germline V gene data show CDR1 as MRHNA and CDR2 as SNTAGT.